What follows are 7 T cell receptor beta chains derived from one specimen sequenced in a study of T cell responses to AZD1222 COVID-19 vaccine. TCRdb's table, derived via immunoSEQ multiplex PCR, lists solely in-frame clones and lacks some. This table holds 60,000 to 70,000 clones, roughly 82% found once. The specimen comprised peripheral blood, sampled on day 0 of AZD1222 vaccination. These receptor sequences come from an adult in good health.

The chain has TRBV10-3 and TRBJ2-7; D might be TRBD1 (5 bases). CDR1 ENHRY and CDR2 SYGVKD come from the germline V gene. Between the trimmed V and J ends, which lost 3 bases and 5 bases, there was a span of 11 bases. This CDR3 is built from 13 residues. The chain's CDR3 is CAISDRVDDEQYF. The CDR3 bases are TGTGCCATCAGTGACAGGGTTGACGACGAGCAGTACTTC.

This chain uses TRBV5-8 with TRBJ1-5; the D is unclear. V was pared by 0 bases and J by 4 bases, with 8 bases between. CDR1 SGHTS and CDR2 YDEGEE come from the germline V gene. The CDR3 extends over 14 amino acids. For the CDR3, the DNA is TGTGCCAGCAGCTTGGAGAACGGGAATCAGCCCCAGCATTTT. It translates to CASSLENGNQPQHF.

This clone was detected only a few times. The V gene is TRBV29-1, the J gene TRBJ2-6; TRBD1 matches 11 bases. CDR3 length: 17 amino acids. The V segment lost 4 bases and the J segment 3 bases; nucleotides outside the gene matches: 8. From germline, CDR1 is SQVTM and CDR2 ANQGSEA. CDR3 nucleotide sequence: TGCAGCGTTGTGGGGGACAGGGGGAAGATTGGGGCCAACGTCCTGACTTTC. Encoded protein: CSVVGDRGKIGANVLTF. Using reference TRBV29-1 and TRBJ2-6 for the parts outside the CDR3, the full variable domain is SAVISQKPSRDICQRGTSLTIQCQVDSQVTMMFWYRQQPGQSLTLIATANQGSEATYESGFVIDKFPISRPNLTFSTLTVSNMSPEDSSIYLCSVVGDRGKIGANVLTFGAGSRLTVL.

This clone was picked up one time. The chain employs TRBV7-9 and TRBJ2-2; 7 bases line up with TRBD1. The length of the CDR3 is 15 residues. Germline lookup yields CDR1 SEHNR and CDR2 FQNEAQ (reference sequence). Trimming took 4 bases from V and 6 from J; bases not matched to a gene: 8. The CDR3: CASSSGTVSAGELFF. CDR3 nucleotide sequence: TGTGCCAGCAGCTCGGGGACAGTCTCAGCCGGGGAGCTGTTTTTT. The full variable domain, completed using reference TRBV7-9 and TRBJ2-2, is DTGVSQNPRHKITKRGQNVTFRCDPISEHNRLYWYRQTLGQGPEFLTYFQNEAQLEKSRLLSDRFSAERPKGSFSTLEIQRTEQGDSAMYLCASSSGTVSAGELFFGEGSRLTVL.

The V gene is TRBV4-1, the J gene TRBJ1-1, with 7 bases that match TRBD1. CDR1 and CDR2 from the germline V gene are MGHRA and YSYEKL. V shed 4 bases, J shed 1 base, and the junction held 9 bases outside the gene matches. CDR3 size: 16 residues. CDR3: CASSRLEGARNTEAFF. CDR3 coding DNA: TGCGCCAGCAGCCGCCTAGAGGGGGCGCGGAACACTGAAGCTTTCTTT.

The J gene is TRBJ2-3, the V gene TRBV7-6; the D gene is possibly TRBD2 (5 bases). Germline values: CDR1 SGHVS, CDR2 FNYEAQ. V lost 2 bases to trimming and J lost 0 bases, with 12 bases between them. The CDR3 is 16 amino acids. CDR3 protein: CASSLPTLASTDTQYF. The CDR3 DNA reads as TGTGCCAGCAGCTTACCCACTTTAGCGAGCACAGATACGCAGTATTTT.

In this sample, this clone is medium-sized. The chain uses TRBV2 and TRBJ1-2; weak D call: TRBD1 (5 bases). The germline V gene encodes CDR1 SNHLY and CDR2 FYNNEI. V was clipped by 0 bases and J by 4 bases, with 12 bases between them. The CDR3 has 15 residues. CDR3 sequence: CASSEAPGSGYGYTF. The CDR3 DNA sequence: TGTGCCAGCAGTGAAGCGCCAGGGTCGGGCTATGGCTACACCTTC.